The rows below give T cell receptor beta chains drawn from one sample of a study of T cell changes during pregnancy in multiple sclerosis. This table comes from immunoSEQ multiplex PCR, and its TCRdb copy is limited to in-frame clones, with some not included. The top ten hold 3.5% to 4.5% of the sample, which has 57,000 or so clones, approximately 90% seen once. Source: peripheral blood, taken after pregnancy. The source of these receptors is a female donor in good health, enrolled as a control in a pregnancy study. Both conserved end residues are part of each CDR3. D genes are given only for firm matches. Only some rows state a clone size, as once, few, many or a class for expanded clones.

cdr3_length: 15
d_call: TRBD2
j_call: TRBJ2-1
clone_size: .
v_call: TRBV5-4
cdr3_nt: TGTGCCAGCAGCTTTCGAGTGAGCGGGGGAGATGAGCAGTTCTTC
cdr3_aa: CASSFRVSGGDEQFF

cdr3_length: 17
d_call: .
j_call: TRBJ2-6
clone_size: .
v_call: TRBV4-2
cdr3_nt: TGTGCCAGCAGCCAAGTTCGTCCCAGCTCTGGGGCCAACGTCCTGACTTTC
cdr3_aa: CASSQVRPSSGANVLTF

cdr3_length: 16
d_call: .
j_call: TRBJ1-5
clone_size: .
v_call: TRBV10-3
cdr3_nt: TGTGCCATCAGTGCCGGGAGCCAATATAGCAATCAGCCCCAGCATTTT
cdr3_aa: CAISAGSQYSNQPQHF

cdr3_length: 14
d_call: .
j_call: TRBJ1-1
clone_size: .
v_call: TRBV2
cdr3_nt: TGTGCCAGCAGGTGCGATCAGGGTTCCACTGAAGCTTTCTTT
cdr3_aa: CASRCDQGSTEAFF

cdr3_length: 15
d_call: .
j_call: TRBJ2-7
clone_size: .
v_call: TRBV4-1
cdr3_nt: TGCGCCAGCAGCTCTCTACCCGGAGGGTCCTACGAGCAGTACTTC
cdr3_aa: CASSSLPGGSYEQYF

cdr3_length: 13
d_call: .
j_call: TRBJ1-2
clone_size: .
v_call: TRBV11-2
cdr3_nt: TGTGCCAGCAGCTTACAGGGGCCGGATGGCTACACCTTC
cdr3_aa: CASSLQGPDGYTF

cdr3_length: 13
d_call: .
j_call: TRBJ2-1
clone_size: .
v_call: TRBV28
cdr3_nt: TGTGCCAGCAGTACCCCAGGGTACAATGAGCAGTTCTTC
cdr3_aa: CASSTPGYNEQFF

cdr3_length: 15
d_call: .
j_call: TRBJ1-1
clone_size: .
v_call: TRBV28
cdr3_nt: TGTGCCAGCAGGATACAGGGCAGCGAGGGGTCTGAAGCTTTCTTT
cdr3_aa: CASRIQGSEGSEAFF

cdr3_length: 14
d_call: TRBD2
j_call: TRBJ2-3
clone_size: .
v_call: TRBV5-5
cdr3_nt: TGTGCCAGCACTAGCGGGGGGGCCACAGATACGCAGTATTTT
cdr3_aa: CASTSGGATDTQYF

cdr3_length: 11
d_call: .
j_call: TRBJ2-3
clone_size: .
v_call: TRBV4-1
cdr3_nt: TGCGCCAGCAGCCATGAGAGCGCGCAGTATTTT
cdr3_aa: CASSHESAQYF

cdr3_length: 15
d_call: .
j_call: TRBJ2-7
clone_size: .
v_call: TRBV7-3
cdr3_nt: TGTGCCAGCAGCCCCGGCGGGACGGTTTCCTACGAGCAGTACTTC
cdr3_aa: CASSPGGTVSYEQYF

cdr3_length: 12
d_call: .
j_call: TRBJ2-7
clone_size: .
v_call: TRBV29-1
cdr3_nt: TGCAGCGTTGAAGAGCGGCGATACGAGCAGTACTTC
cdr3_aa: CSVEERRYEQYF

cdr3_length: 14
d_call: TRBD1
j_call: TRBJ2-7
clone_size: .
v_call: TRBV27
cdr3_nt: TGTGCCAGCAGCCGGGACAGGGTCTCCTACGAGCAGTACTTC
cdr3_aa: CASSRDRVSYEQYF

cdr3_length: 14
d_call: TRBD1
j_call: TRBJ1-1
clone_size: .
v_call: TRBV5-1
cdr3_nt: TGCGCCAGCAGCTTGGGACAGGGGGCCACTGAAGCTTTCTTT
cdr3_aa: CASSLGQGATEAFF

cdr3_length: 11
d_call: .
j_call: TRBJ2-1
clone_size: .
v_call: TRBV30
cdr3_nt: TGTGCCTGGAGTGTACTTTATGAGCAGTTCTTC
cdr3_aa: CAWSVLYEQFF

cdr3_length: 18
d_call: TRBD2
j_call: TRBJ2-1
clone_size: .
v_call: TRBV6-1
cdr3_nt: TGTGCCAGCAGTGGCACCAGACTAGCGGGAGCGGTTTACAATGAGCAGTTCTTC
cdr3_aa: CASSGTRLAGAVYNEQFF

cdr3_length: 14
d_call: TRBD1
j_call: TRBJ1-3
clone_size: .
v_call: TRBV18
cdr3_nt: TGTGCCAGCTCCCGGGACAGCTCGGGAAACACCATATATTTT
cdr3_aa: CASSRDSSGNTIYF

cdr3_length: 15
d_call: .
j_call: TRBJ1-5
clone_size: .
v_call: TRBV2
cdr3_nt: TGTGCCAGCAGTATGGAAGTAGGGGGCAATCAGCCCCAGCATTTT
cdr3_aa: CASSMEVGGNQPQHF

cdr3_length: 15
d_call: TRBD1
j_call: TRBJ1-1
clone_size: .
v_call: TRBV9
cdr3_nt: TGTGCCAGCAGCGTAGCGGGACAGGGGTTAGCTGAAGCTTTCTTT
cdr3_aa: CASSVAGQGLAEAFF

cdr3_length: 15
d_call: .
j_call: TRBJ2-5
clone_size: .
v_call: TRBV5-1
cdr3_nt: TGCGCCAGCAGCTTGGAGGGCAGCGCAGGGGAGACCCAGTACTTC
cdr3_aa: CASSLEGSAGETQYF

cdr3_length: 15
d_call: .
j_call: TRBJ2-3
clone_size: .
v_call: TRBV5-1
cdr3_nt: TGCGCCAGCAGCTTTGAGGGACTCGCGGCAAATACGCAGTATTTT
cdr3_aa: CASSFEGLAANTQYF

cdr3_length: 15
d_call: TRBD2
j_call: TRBJ2-3
clone_size: .
v_call: TRBV7-7
cdr3_nt: TGTGCTAGCAGCTTAAGGGGCGGGGGAGCAGATACGCAGTATTTT
cdr3_aa: CASSLRGGGADTQYF

cdr3_length: 15
d_call: TRBD1
j_call: TRBJ2-7
clone_size: .
v_call: TRBV6-1
cdr3_nt: TGTGCCAGCAGACAAGGACAGGACCCCCTCTACGAGCAGTACTTC
cdr3_aa: CASRQGQDPLYEQYF

cdr3_length: 16
d_call: .
j_call: TRBJ1-2
clone_size: few
v_call: TRBV4-1
cdr3_nt: TGCGCCAGCAGCCAAGATCCCTTATTAGCTAACTATGGCTACACCTTC
cdr3_aa: CASSQDPLLANYGYTF

cdr3_length: 15
d_call: .
j_call: TRBJ1-4
clone_size: .
v_call: TRBV6-5
cdr3_nt: TGTGCCAGCAGTCCGTCCCAGGGTGTGGATGAAAAACTGTTTTTT
cdr3_aa: CASSPSQGVDEKLFF

cdr3_length: 13
d_call: .
j_call: TRBJ1-5
clone_size: .
v_call: TRBV5-8
cdr3_nt: TGTGCCAGCAGCTTAACGCGGGATCAGCCCCAGCATTTT
cdr3_aa: CASSLTRDQPQHF

cdr3_length: 14
d_call: .
j_call: TRBJ1-3
clone_size: .
v_call: TRBV28
cdr3_nt: TGTGCCACCTCGACAGGTTCCTCTGGAAACACCATATATTTT
cdr3_aa: CATSTGSSGNTIYF

cdr3_length: 17
d_call: .
j_call: TRBJ1-1
clone_size: .
v_call: TRBV28
cdr3_nt: TGTGCCAGCAGTTTATTAGGGCAGGGGAGGGTGAACACTGAAGCTTTCTTT
cdr3_aa: CASSLLGQGRVNTEAFF

cdr3_length: 16
d_call: TRBD1
j_call: TRBJ1-1
clone_size: .
v_call: TRBV5-1
cdr3_nt: TGCGCCAGCAGGCGCGTATACAGGGGAGTTGGGACTGAAGCTTTCTTT
cdr3_aa: CASRRVYRGVGTEAFF

cdr3_length: 14
d_call: TRBD2
j_call: TRBJ2-7
clone_size: .
v_call: TRBV29-1
cdr3_nt: TGCAGCGTTGGACTAGCGCTATCTTCCTACGAGCAGTACTTC
cdr3_aa: CSVGLALSSYEQYF

cdr3_length: 16
d_call: .
j_call: TRBJ1-1
clone_size: .
v_call: TRBV5-1
cdr3_nt: TGCGCCAGCAGCTGGCCCAGCGGCAGTTCGAACACTGAAGCTTTCTTT
cdr3_aa: CASSWPSGSSNTEAFF

cdr3_length: 12
d_call: .
j_call: TRBJ2-7
clone_size: .
v_call: TRBV13
cdr3_nt: TGTGCCAGCAGCCGCAGGGACTACGAGCAGTACTTC
cdr3_aa: CASSRRDYEQYF

cdr3_length: 18
d_call: .
j_call: TRBJ1-6
clone_size: .
v_call: TRBV30
cdr3_nt: TGTGCCTGGAGTGTCGATAGGGAGGGCCGGATTCTGGGGTCACCCCTCCACTTT
cdr3_aa: CAWSVDREGRILGSPLHF

cdr3_length: 16
d_call: .
j_call: TRBJ1-3
clone_size: .
v_call: TRBV5-1
cdr3_nt: TGCGCCAGCAGCTTGGGACAGACCTTGACTGGAAACACCATATATTTT
cdr3_aa: CASSLGQTLTGNTIYF

cdr3_length: 15
d_call: TRBD2
j_call: TRBJ2-3
clone_size: .
v_call: TRBV6-4
cdr3_nt: TGTGCCAGCAGTGCGACTAGCGGGAGCACAGATACGCAGTATTTT
cdr3_aa: CASSATSGSTDTQYF

cdr3_length: 15
d_call: .
j_call: TRBJ2-3
clone_size: few
v_call: TRBV7-9
cdr3_nt: TGTGCCAGCAGCTTAGCCGTTCTCCCCACAGATACGCAGTATTTT
cdr3_aa: CASSLAVLPTDTQYF

cdr3_length: 15
d_call: TRBD2
j_call: TRBJ2-1
clone_size: .
v_call: TRBV12-5
cdr3_nt: TGTGCTAGTGCCCCCGGGACTACCTCTAGGGATGAGCAGTTCTTC
cdr3_aa: CASAPGTTSRDEQFF

cdr3_length: 14
d_call: .
j_call: TRBJ1-1
clone_size: .
v_call: TRBV5-6
cdr3_nt: TGTGCCAGCAGCTTGGTGGGGGGGAACACTGAAGCTTTCTTT
cdr3_aa: CASSLVGGNTEAFF

cdr3_length: 13
d_call: TRBD1
j_call: TRBJ2-7
clone_size: .
v_call: TRBV25-1
cdr3_nt: TGTGCCACCACCGGGACAGGGACCTACGAGCAGTACTTC
cdr3_aa: CATTGTGTYEQYF

cdr3_length: 15
d_call: .
j_call: TRBJ2-5
clone_size: .
v_call: TRBV6-1
cdr3_nt: TGTGCCAGCAGGGAAGACGGCCCTTCAGGAGAGACCCAGTACTTC
cdr3_aa: CASREDGPSGETQYF

cdr3_length: 16
d_call: TRBD2
j_call: TRBJ2-7
clone_size: .
v_call: TRBV18
cdr3_nt: TGTGCCAGCTCACCTGCTCCTAGCGGGAGTTTCTACGAGCAGTACTTC
cdr3_aa: CASSPAPSGSFYEQYF

cdr3_length: 13
d_call: .
j_call: TRBJ2-3
clone_size: .
v_call: TRBV9
cdr3_nt: TGTGCCAGCAGCGTAGATCTGGAGAATACGCAGTATTTT
cdr3_aa: CASSVDLENTQYF

cdr3_length: 16
d_call: TRBD1
j_call: TRBJ2-7
clone_size: once
v_call: TRBV6-5
cdr3_nt: TGTGCCAGCAGTTACTCAGGACAGGGATACTCCTACGAGCAGTACTTC
cdr3_aa: CASSYSGQGYSYEQYF

cdr3_length: 16
d_call: TRBD1
j_call: TRBJ2-6
clone_size: .
v_call: TRBV27
cdr3_nt: TGTGCCAGCGGACAGGTCATTCCCTCTGGGGCCAACGTCCTGACTTTC
cdr3_aa: CASGQVIPSGANVLTF

cdr3_length: 13
d_call: .
j_call: TRBJ2-7
clone_size: .
v_call: TRBV6-1
cdr3_nt: TGTGCCAGCAGTGAGAGGGGAGGTTCCGAGCAGTACTTC
cdr3_aa: CASSERGGSEQYF

cdr3_length: 11
d_call: .
j_call: TRBJ2-5
clone_size: .
v_call: TRBV20-1
cdr3_nt: TGCAGTGCTAGTCAGAGGGAGACCCAGTACTTC
cdr3_aa: CSASQRETQYF

cdr3_length: 16
d_call: .
j_call: TRBJ2-1
clone_size: .
v_call: TRBV4-1
cdr3_nt: TGCGCCAGCAGCCAAGACTCGGGGAGCTCCTACAATGAGCAGTTCTTC
cdr3_aa: CASSQDSGSSYNEQFF

cdr3_length: 16
d_call: TRBD1
j_call: TRBJ1-2
clone_size: .
v_call: TRBV19
cdr3_nt: TGTGCCAGTAGTCGGGACAGCCCGAACTTGTACTATGGCTACACCTTC
cdr3_aa: CASSRDSPNLYYGYTF

cdr3_length: 17
d_call: TRBD2
j_call: TRBJ2-7
clone_size: .
v_call: TRBV14
cdr3_nt: TGTGCCAGCAGCCATGGGACTAGCGGGAGGGCCTTGTACGAGCAGTACTTC
cdr3_aa: CASSHGTSGRALYEQYF

cdr3_length: 12
d_call: TRBD1
j_call: TRBJ2-3
clone_size: .
v_call: TRBV6-1
cdr3_nt: TGTGCCAGCCCTGACAGGGCAGATACGCAGTATTTT
cdr3_aa: CASPDRADTQYF

cdr3_length: 15
d_call: .
j_call: TRBJ2-3
clone_size: .
v_call: TRBV14
cdr3_nt: TGTGCCAGCAGCCGAGGACAGCTAAGCACAGATACGCAGTATTTT
cdr3_aa: CASSRGQLSTDTQYF

cdr3_length: 15
d_call: TRBD1
j_call: TRBJ2-5
clone_size: .
v_call: TRBV11-2
cdr3_nt: TGTGCCAGCAGCTTAGAAGGGGGCGCGGGAGAGACCCAGTACTTC
cdr3_aa: CASSLEGGAGETQYF

cdr3_length: 16
d_call: TRBD2
j_call: TRBJ2-1
clone_size: .
v_call: TRBV7-6
cdr3_nt: TGTGCCAGCAGCCTTGGGGCGGGGGTCACCTACAATGAGCAGTTCTTC
cdr3_aa: CASSLGAGVTYNEQFF

cdr3_length: 15
d_call: .
j_call: TRBJ2-5
clone_size: .
v_call: TRBV2
cdr3_nt: TGTGCCAGCAGTGAACAGACAGGCCGAGGGGAGACCCAGTACTTC
cdr3_aa: CASSEQTGRGETQYF

cdr3_length: 14
d_call: .
j_call: TRBJ1-2
clone_size: .
v_call: TRBV5-5
cdr3_nt: TGTGCCAGCAGGGACGGGATTGCCTATTATGGCTACACCTTC
cdr3_aa: CASRDGIAYYGYTF

cdr3_length: 14
d_call: TRBD1
j_call: TRBJ1-2
clone_size: .
v_call: TRBV29-1
cdr3_nt: TGCAGCGTCGAGATCTTGGACAGGGAACATGGCTACACCTTC
cdr3_aa: CSVEILDREHGYTF

cdr3_length: 14
d_call: .
j_call: TRBJ2-7
clone_size: .
v_call: TRBV10-2
cdr3_nt: TGCGCCAGCAGCCGGGCTAGCGCAGATTACGAGCAGTACTTC
cdr3_aa: CASSRASADYEQYF

cdr3_length: 16
d_call: .
j_call: TRBJ2-3
clone_size: .
v_call: TRBV12-2
cdr3_nt: TGTGCAAGTCGTTTTCTAGCGGGAGGCCGCACAGATACGCAGTATTTT
cdr3_aa: CASRFLAGGRTDTQYF

cdr3_length: 13
d_call: .
j_call: TRBJ1-2
clone_size: .
v_call: TRBV27
cdr3_nt: TGTGCCAGCAGTTTTACAGCTAACTATGGCTACACCTTC
cdr3_aa: CASSFTANYGYTF

cdr3_length: 15
d_call: TRBD1
j_call: TRBJ1-1
clone_size: .
v_call: TRBV25-1
cdr3_nt: TGTGCCAGCAGTGGGGACAGGTCAGAAGACACTGAAGCTTTCTTT
cdr3_aa: CASSGDRSEDTEAFF